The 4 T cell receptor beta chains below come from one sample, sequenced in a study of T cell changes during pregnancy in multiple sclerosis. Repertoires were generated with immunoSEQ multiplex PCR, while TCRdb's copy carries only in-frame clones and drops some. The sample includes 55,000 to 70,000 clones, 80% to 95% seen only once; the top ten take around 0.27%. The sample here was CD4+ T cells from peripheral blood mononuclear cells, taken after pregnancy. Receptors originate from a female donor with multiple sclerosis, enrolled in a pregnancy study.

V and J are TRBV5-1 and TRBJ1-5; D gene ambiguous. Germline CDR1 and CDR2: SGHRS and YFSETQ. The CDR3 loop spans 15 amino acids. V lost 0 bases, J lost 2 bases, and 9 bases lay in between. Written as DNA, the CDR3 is TGCGCCAGCAGCTTGGGAGGGATTGGCAATCAGCCCCAGCATTTT. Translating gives CASSLGGIGNQPQHF.

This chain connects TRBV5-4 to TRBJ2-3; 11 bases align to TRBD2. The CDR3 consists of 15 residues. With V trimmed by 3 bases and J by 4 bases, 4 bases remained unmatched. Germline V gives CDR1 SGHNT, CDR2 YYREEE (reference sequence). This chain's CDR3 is CASSSASGGPDTQYF. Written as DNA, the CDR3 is TGTGCCAGCAGCTCCGCTAGCGGGGGGCCAGATACGCAGTATTTT.

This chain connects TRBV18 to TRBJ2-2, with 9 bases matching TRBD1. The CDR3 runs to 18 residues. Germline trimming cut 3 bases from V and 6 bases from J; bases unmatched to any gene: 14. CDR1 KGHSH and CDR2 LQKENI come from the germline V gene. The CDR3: CASSPTRAGTGYPGELFF. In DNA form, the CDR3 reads TGTGCCAGCTCACCCACCAGAGCCGGGACAGGGTATCCCGGGGAGCTGTTTTTT.

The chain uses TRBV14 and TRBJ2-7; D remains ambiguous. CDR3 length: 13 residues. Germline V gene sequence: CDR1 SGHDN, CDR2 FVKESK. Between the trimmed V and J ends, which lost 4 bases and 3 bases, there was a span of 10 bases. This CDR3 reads CASSRSGIYEQYF. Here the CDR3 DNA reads TGTGCCAGCAGCCGTTCGGGTATCTACGAGCAGTACTTC.